Sequencing of this T cell receptor beta chain was carried out in a study of cytomegalovirus exposure and HLA in healthy donors. Every donor was a healthy person donating bone marrow. There were likely unrecorded immune exposures, though donors were nominally healthy when sampled. 60 Vbeta and 13 Jbeta primers were used in PCR. Data came from immunoSEQ multiplex PCR; TCRdb stores just in-frame clones and leaves some out. This sample has around 140,000 clones, with about 79% found just once. The sample was PBMCs. The source is a female donor in good health and CMV-seropositive.

The CDR3 sequence is CASSEAALSSYNEQFF. In DNA form, the CDR3 reads TGTGCCAGCAGTGAGGCAGCGCTGAGCTCCTACAATGAGCAGTTCTTC. V is TRBV25-1 and J is TRBJ2-1; unclear D gene. CDR3 length equals 16 residues. V lost 3 bases to trimming and J lost 0 bases, with 12 bases between them. Looked up from germline, CDR1 is MGHDK and CDR2 is SYGVNS.